This T cell receptor (beta chain) was documented in a study of cytomegalovirus exposure and HLA in healthy donors. In the study overall: The same platform was used for the 130 or so validation repertoires as for the 666 first-cohort repertoires, as reported in a later analysis.

Germline V lookup: CDR1 MDHEN, CDR2 SYDVKM. The CDR3 spans 15 residues. V was clipped by 5 bases and J by 4 bases; unmatched bases: 10. Overall study findings and caveats: Cytomegalovirus status, reportedly, was diagnosed with high specificity and sensitivity by the classifier.

The donors formed part of the roughly 120-subject validation cohort, distinct from the roughly 640-subject first cohort. In regard to this clone: Its specificity is not known.

Using immunoSEQ multiplex PCR, the repertoire was profiled, and TCRdb retains in-frame clones only, with some absent. The sample has 140,000 or so clones; approximately 89% are singletons. V gene TRBV28 combines with J gene TRBJ1-2; TRBD1 matches 7 bases. Material: PBMCs. The TCR comes from a woman younger than 30 in good health and CMV-seropositive. The CDR3 sequence is CASSLPTGKGYGYTF. Here the CDR3 DNA reads TGTGCCAGCAGTCTCCCGACAGGGAAGGGCTATGGCTACACCTTC.